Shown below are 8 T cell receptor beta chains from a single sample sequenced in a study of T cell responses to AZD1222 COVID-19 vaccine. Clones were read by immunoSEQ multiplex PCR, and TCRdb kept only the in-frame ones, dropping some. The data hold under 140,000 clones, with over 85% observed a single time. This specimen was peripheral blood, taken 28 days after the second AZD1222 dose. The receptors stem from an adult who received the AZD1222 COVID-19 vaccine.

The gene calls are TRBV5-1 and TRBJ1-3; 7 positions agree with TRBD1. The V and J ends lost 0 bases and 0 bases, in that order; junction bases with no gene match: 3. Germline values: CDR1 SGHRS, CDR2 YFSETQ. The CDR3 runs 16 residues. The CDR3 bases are TGCGCCAGCAGCTTGGGACAGGGCGTCTCTGGAAACACCATATATTTT. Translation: CASSLGQGVSGNTIYF.

Here the CDR3 reads CASSVSPGTGNEKLFF. The CDR3 nucleotides are TGCGCCAGCAGCGTCTCACCCGGGACAGGGAATGAAAAACTGTTTTTT. The rearrangement links TRBV4-1 to TRBJ1-4; TRBD1 agrees at 9 bases. V trimming: 5 bases; J trimming: 5 bases; junction bases outside the gene matches: 9. Germline CDR1 and CDR2: MGHRA and YSYEKL. The CDR3 loop spans 16 amino acids.

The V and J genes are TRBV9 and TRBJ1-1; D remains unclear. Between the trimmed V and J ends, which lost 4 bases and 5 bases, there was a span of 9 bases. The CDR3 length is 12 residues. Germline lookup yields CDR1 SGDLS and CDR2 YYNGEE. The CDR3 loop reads CASSNSGTEAFF. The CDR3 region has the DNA TGTGCCAGCAGCAACTCGGGGACTGAAGCTTTCTTT.

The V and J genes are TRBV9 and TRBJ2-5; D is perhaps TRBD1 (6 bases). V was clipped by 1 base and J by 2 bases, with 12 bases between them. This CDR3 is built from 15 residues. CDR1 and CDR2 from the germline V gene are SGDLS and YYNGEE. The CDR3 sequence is CASSVFGTGQETQYF. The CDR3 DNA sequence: TGTGCCAGCAGCGTATTCGGTACAGGGCAAGAGACCCAGTACTTC.

CDR3 nucleotides: TGTGCAACATTGAAGGGACAGGGGAGTGGGGGACAGTTAGGAGATACGCAGTATTTT. This sequence encodes CATLKGQGSGGQLGDTQYF. The rearrangement links TRBV28 to TRBJ2-3; TRBD1 matches 10 bases. Germline CDR1 is MDHEN and CDR2 is SYDVKM. The CDR3 contains 19 residues.

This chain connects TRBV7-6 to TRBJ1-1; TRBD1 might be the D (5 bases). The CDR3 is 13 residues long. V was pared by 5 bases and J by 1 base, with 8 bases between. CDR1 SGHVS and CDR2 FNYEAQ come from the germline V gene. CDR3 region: CASSTQENTEAFF. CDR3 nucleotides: TGTGCCAGCAGCACACAGGAGAACACTGAAGCTTTCTTT.

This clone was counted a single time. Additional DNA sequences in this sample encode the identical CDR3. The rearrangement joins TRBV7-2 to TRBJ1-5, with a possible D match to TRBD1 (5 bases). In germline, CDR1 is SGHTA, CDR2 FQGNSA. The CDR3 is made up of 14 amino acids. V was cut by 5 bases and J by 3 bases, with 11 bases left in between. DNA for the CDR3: TGTGCCAGCAGCCTGGGACTGAACAATCAGCCCCAGCATTTT. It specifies CASSLGLNNQPQHF.

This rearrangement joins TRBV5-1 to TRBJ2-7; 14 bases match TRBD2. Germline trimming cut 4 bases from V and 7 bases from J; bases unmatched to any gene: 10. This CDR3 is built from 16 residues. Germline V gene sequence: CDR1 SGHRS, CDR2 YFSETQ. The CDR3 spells CASSATGTSGSGEQYF. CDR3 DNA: TGCGCCAGCAGCGCCACCGGGACTAGCGGGAGTGGGGAGCAGTACTTC.